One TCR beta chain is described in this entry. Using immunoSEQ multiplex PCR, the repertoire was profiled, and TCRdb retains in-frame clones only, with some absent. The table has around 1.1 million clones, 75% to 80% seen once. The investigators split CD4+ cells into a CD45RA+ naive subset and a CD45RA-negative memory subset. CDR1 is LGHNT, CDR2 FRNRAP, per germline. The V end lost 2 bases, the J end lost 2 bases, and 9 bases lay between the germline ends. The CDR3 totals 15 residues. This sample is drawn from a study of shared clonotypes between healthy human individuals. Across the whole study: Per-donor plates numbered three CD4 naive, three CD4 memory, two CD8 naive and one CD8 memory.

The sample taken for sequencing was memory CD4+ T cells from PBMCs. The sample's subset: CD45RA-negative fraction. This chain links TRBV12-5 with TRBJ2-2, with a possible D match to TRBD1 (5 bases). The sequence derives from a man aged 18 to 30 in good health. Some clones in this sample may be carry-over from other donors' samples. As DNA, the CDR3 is TGTGCTAGTGGTTTGATCACAGGTAACACCGGGGAGCTGTTTTTT. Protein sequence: CASGLITGNTGELFF.